These 28 T cell receptor beta chains were all obtained from the same sample, sequenced in a study of shared clonotypes between healthy human individuals. The data were produced by immunoSEQ multiplex PCR, yet TCRdb's version contains in-frame clones alone and is incomplete. The profile covers approximately 2,300,000 clones, with around 92% appearing a single time and 0.37% taken by the ten largest. The specimen sequenced was naive CD4+ T cells from PBMCs. Subset defined: CD45RA+ positively selected. These receptors originate from a man aged 18 to 29 in good health. Some clones in this sample may be carry-over from other donors' samples.

The chain joins TRBV9 to TRBJ1-3; D is ambiguous. The CDR3 runs 15 residues. The V and J ends lost 0 bases and 3 bases respectively, with 10 bases between them. CDR1 SGDLS and CDR2 YYNGEE come from the germline V gene. The DNA for the CDR3 is TGTGCCAGCAGCGTAGGCGCACCCAATGGAAACACCATATATTTT. Protein: CASSVGAPNGNTIYF.

Note on this clone: Other DNA sequences of this sample code for an identical CDR3. This chain joins TRBV2 and TRBJ2-2; D call uncertain. V was trimmed by 7 bases and J by 0 bases, leaving 6 bases between them. CDR1 and CDR2 (germline): SNHLY, FYNNEI. CDR3 size: 13 residues. CDR3 coding DNA: TGTGCCAGCACCCTAGCGAACACCGGGGAGCTGTTTTTT. It is translated as CASTLANTGELFF.

For this clone: In the same sample, other DNA sequences code for this CDR3. The chain recombines TRBV7-3 with TRBJ2-5; possibly TRBD1 or TRBD2 for D (5 bases each). Germline V gives CDR1 SGHTA, CDR2 FQGTGA. CDR3 length: 13 amino acids. V was clipped by 4 bases and J by 2 bases, with 8 bases between them. CDR3 residues: CASSSGAQETQYF. CDR3 nucleotides: TGTGCCAGCAGCTCCGGGGCTCAAGAGACCCAGTACTTC.

This rearrangement joins TRBV5-4 to TRBJ1-1; D not resolved. The CDR3 loop spans 13 amino acids. The V end was cut by 5 bases, the J end by 2 bases, with 10 bases between. CDR1 is SGHNT, CDR2 YYREEE, per germline (reference sequence). The CDR3 protein is CASRITRNTEAFF. CDR3 coding DNA: TGTGCCAGCAGGATAACACGCAACACTGAAGCTTTCTTT.

The chain carries TRBV7-8 and TRBJ2-7; tentative D call: TRBD2 (5 bases). Trimming left V 5 bases short and J 0 bases short, with 14 bases between. CDR1 SGHVS and CDR2 FQNEAQ come from the germline V gene. The CDR3 sequence is 15 residues long. This chain's CDR3 is CASSQPSGSSYEQYF. The CDR3 DNA reads as TGTGCCAGCAGCCAACCCTCGGGGAGCTCCTACGAGCAGTACTTC.

The chain employs TRBV29-1 and TRBJ1-2; D might be TRBD1 (5 bases). V dropped 4 bases and J dropped 4 bases, with 13 bases sitting between them. There are 13 residues in the CDR3. Germline assignment: CDR1 SQVTM and CDR2 ANQGSEA. CDR3 DNA: TGCAGCGTTGGGCGGGGTCAGGGCTATGGCTACACCTTC. This translates into CSVGRGQGYGYTF.

This chain connects TRBV5-1 to TRBJ1-1; D is uncertain. Trimming took off 2 bases at V and 0 bases at J, with 14 bases between the two ends. Germline loops: CDR1 SGHRS, CDR2 YFSETQ. The CDR3 length is 16 residues. The CDR3 sequence is CASSFNSMVLNTEAFF. As DNA, the CDR3 is TGCGCCAGCAGCTTCAACTCGATGGTTCTGAACACTGAAGCTTTCTTT.

Details on this clone: This same CDR3 is encoded by further DNA sequences in the sample. The chain combines TRBV2 with TRBJ2-3; D unresolved. The V and J ends lost 3 bases and 3 bases respectively, with 4 bases between them. The CDR3 runs 12 residues. The V gene's germline CDR1 is SNHLY and CDR2 FYNNEI. The CDR3 reads CASSEYTDTQYF. For the CDR3, the DNA is TGTGCCAGCAGTGAGTATACAGATACGCAGTATTTT.

For this clone: The same CDR3 can be traced to other DNA sequences in this sample. The chain has TRBV10-3 and TRBJ1-1; D unresolved. CDR1 is ENHRY, CDR2 SYGVKD, per germline. The V and J ends lost 3 bases and 1 base respectively, with 3 bases between them. This CDR3 has 12 amino acids. The CDR3, as DNA: TGTGCCATCAGTGACAGGAACACTGAAGCTTTCTTT. Encoded protein: CAISDRNTEAFF.

This chain links TRBV29-1 with TRBJ2-7; D is ambiguous. This CDR3 is 11 amino acids long. Germline values: CDR1 SQVTM, CDR2 ANQGSEA. The ends were cut back, 4 bases at V and 7 bases at J, with 11 bases in the middle. The CDR3 here is CSVGHLSEQYF. The CDR3 bases are TGCAGCGTTGGACACCTGTCTGAGCAGTACTTC.

V is TRBV7-3 and J is TRBJ1-1; D is uncertain. V dropped 5 bases and J dropped 3 bases, with 10 bases sitting between them. The germline CDR1 and CDR2 sequences are SGHTA and FQGTGA. This CDR3 has 13 amino acids. Written as DNA, the CDR3 is TGTGCCAGCAGCACACGACGGTACACTGAAGCTTTCTTT. Its protein is CASSTRRYTEAFF.

This chain uses TRBV21-1 with TRBJ2-7. TRBV21-1 is an annotated pseudogene. This CDR3 comprises 16 residues. CDR3 nucleotides: TGTGCCAGCAGCAAATATCCCGACCATCCCACCTACGAGCAGTACTTC. Translating it yields CASSKYPDHPTYEQYF.

V usage is TRBV28 and J usage is TRBJ1-4; weak D call: TRBD1 (5 bases). V was trimmed by 2 bases and J by 1 base, leaving 8 bases between them. Germline CDR1 reads MDHEN; CDR2 reads SYDVKM. There are 15 residues in the CDR3. The CDR3 sequence: CASSLGGETNEKLFF. CDR3 coding DNA: TGTGCCAGCAGTTTAGGGGGGGAAACTAATGAAAAACTGTTTTTT.

As concerns this clone: The same CDR3 can be traced to other DNA sequences in this sample. This chain links TRBV19 with TRBJ1-1; the D gene is possibly TRBD1 (5 bases). The V gene lost 2 bases and the J gene lost 3 bases, with 7 bases spanning the gap. The germline V gene encodes CDR1 LNHDA and CDR2 SQIVND (reference sequence). CDR3 size: 13 residues. CDR3 sequence: CASSIKGDTEAFF. The CDR3 DNA reads as TGTGCCAGTAGTATAAAAGGGGACACTGAAGCTTTCTTT.

V is TRBV21-1 and J is TRBJ2-1; the table names TRBD2, a call not compared with the DNA. TRBV21-1 is tagged as a pseudogene. The CDR3 runs 15 residues. Here the CDR3 DNA reads TGTGCCACCAAGGCTAGCGCCCCCTCCTACAATGAGCAGTTCTTC. The encoded protein is CATKASAPSYNEQFF.

The chain employs TRBV9 and TRBJ2-1, with 13 bases aligning to TRBD2. Germline CDR1 and CDR2: SGDLS and YYNGEE. The CDR3 has 15 amino acids. The V segment lost 4 bases and the J segment 9 bases; nucleotides outside the gene matches: 7. CDR3 nucleotides: TGTGCCAGCAGCTTCCGACTAGCGGGAGGTACTGAGCAGTTCTTC. It specifies CASSFRLAGGTEQFF.

The CDR3: CASSYGGAREETQYF. In DNA, the CDR3 is TGTGCCAGCAGCTATGGGGGCGCGAGGGAAGAGACCCAGTACTTC. The chain has TRBV7-9 and TRBJ2-5; D is perhaps TRBD1 (6 bases). Germline CDR1 reads SEHNR; CDR2 reads FQNEAQ (reference sequence). The CDR3 consists of 15 residues. Trimming left V 4 bases short and J 3 bases short, with 15 bases between.

J is TRBJ2-3 and V is TRBV5-4, with D perhaps matching TRBD2 (6 bases). Germline CDR1 reads SGHNT; CDR2 reads YYREEE (reference sequence). CDR3 size: 16 residues. Deletions cut 0 bases from V and 1 base from J, with 12 bases between. CDR3 nucleotides: TGTGCCAGCAGCTTGGTAGGTGCGGGACGCACAGATACGCAGTATTTT. Translating it yields CASSLVGAGRTDTQYF.

V is TRBV28 and J is TRBJ1-1; D is perhaps TRBD1 (5 bases). The germline V and J ends were trimmed by 7 bases and 1 base, with 16 bases remaining between them. This CDR3 comprises 15 residues. Germline CDR1 reads MDHEN; CDR2 reads SYDVKM. The CDR3 nucleotides are TGTGCCAGCACGAGTCTCGGGCAGGGGAACACTGAAGCTTTCTTT. Amino acids: CASTSLGQGNTEAFF.

The table lists this clone with a few counts. V usage is TRBV21-1 and J usage is TRBJ2-7; the table's D gene call, TRBD2, was not cross checked with the DNA. TRBV21-1 is flagged as a pseudogene. The CDR3 contains 16 residues. The CDR3 DNA sequence: TGTGCCAGCAGCAAAGCGCTTTTGGGGGGATCCTACGAGCAGTACTTC. This gives the protein CASSKALLGGSYEQYF.

V is TRBV19 and J is TRBJ1-3, with D hard to call. The V end lost 4 bases, the J end lost 2 bases, and 12 bases lay between the germline ends. This CDR3 has 15 residues. In germline, CDR1 is LNHDA, CDR2 SQIVND (reference sequence). In nucleotides, the CDR3 is TGTGCCAGTAGTACGGGAGGATCGGCTGGAAACACCATATATTTT. Amino acids: CASSTGGSAGNTIYF.

This clone came up once. The V gene is TRBV15, the J gene TRBJ1-6; 7 bases align to TRBD1. The ends lost 8 bases at V and 6 bases at J; junction bases unmatched: 10. CDR1 and CDR2 from the germline V gene are LNHNV and YYDKDF (reference sequence). The CDR3 extends over 15 amino acids. DNA of the CDR3: TGTGCCACCGACGCCGACAGGGCCGGTAATTCACCCCTCCACTTT. The encoded protein is CATDADRAGNSPLHF.

The rearrangement uses TRBV29-1 and TRBJ2-7; 7 bases line up with TRBD1. V trimming: 2 bases; J trimming: 0 bases; junction bases outside the gene matches: 10. The CDR3 has 16 amino acids. Germline CDR1 and CDR2: SQVTM and ANQGSEA. As DNA, the CDR3 is TGCAGCGTTGAACCCGAGACAGGGCTGAGCTCCTACGAGCAGTACTTC. Translating gives CSVEPETGLSSYEQYF.

This chain links TRBV18 with TRBJ2-7; 11 nucleotides line up with TRBD1. CDR1 and CDR2 (germline): KGHSH, LQKENI. The CDR3 sequence is 19 residues long. J lost 2 bases, V lost 1 base, and 13 bases had no gene match. The CDR3 region has the DNA TGTGCCAGCTCACCACGGCCTAACGCCGGGACAGGGGGACCCTACGAGCAGTACTTC. It yields the protein CASSPRPNAGTGGPYEQYF.

The rearrangement links TRBV5-4 to TRBJ2-1, with 8 bases identical to TRBD1. Losses at the gene ends were 0 bases for V and 4 bases for J; bases not matched to a gene: 3. Looked up from germline, CDR1 is SGHNT and CDR2 is YYREEE (reference sequence). CDR3 length: 15 amino acids. CDR3 in DNA: TGTGCCAGCAGCTTGGAGGGACAGGCGTACAATGAGCAGTTCTTC. It translates to CASSLEGQAYNEQFF.

The chain uses TRBV9 and TRBJ2-3; the match to TRBD2 covers 7 bases. CDR1 SGDLS and CDR2 YYNGEE come from the germline V gene. Germline trimming cut 3 bases from V and 2 bases from J; bases unmatched to any gene: 6. The CDR3 totals 15 residues. The CDR3 spells CASSAHGGVTDTQYF. CDR3 sequence (DNA): TGTGCCAGCAGCGCTCATGGGGGGGTCACAGATACGCAGTATTTT.

The chain has TRBV4-1 and TRBJ1-2, with D unclear. The V end lost 0 bases, the J end lost 4 bases, and 15 bases lay between the germline ends. This CDR3 has 16 residues. The V gene's germline CDR1 is MGHRA and CDR2 YSYEKL. As DNA, the CDR3 is TGCGCCAGCAGCCAAGATTTTCCCAGGAACCGCTATGGCTACACCTTC. Its translation is CASSQDFPRNRYGYTF.

As regards this clone: The same CDR3 arises from other DNA sequences in this sample as well. The chain employs TRBV5-1 and TRBJ2-1, with D unclear. CDR1 and CDR2 (germline): SGHRS, YFSETQ. V was trimmed by 4 bases and J by 0 bases, leaving 5 bases between them. This CDR3 has 13 amino acids. The CDR3 region has the DNA TGCGCCAGCAGCAGGGACTCCTACAATGAGCAGTTCTTC. It is translated as CASSRDSYNEQFF. Looking up the rest from reference TRBV5-1 and TRBJ2-1 gives the full variable domain: KAGVTQTPRYLIKTRGQQVTLSCSPISGHRSVSWYQQTPGQGLQFLFEYFSETQRNKGNFPGRFSGRQFSNSRSEMNVSTLELGDSALYLCASSRDSYNEQFFGPGTRLTVL.